The 2 T cell receptor beta chains in this list originate from one sample, sequenced in a study of CD8 T cells in Susac syndrome. cDNA came from roughly 0.53 to 1 ug RNA primed by random hexamers. A single record per CDR3 protein comes from TCRdb applying MiXCR to the immunoSEQ multiplex PCR reads. The sample contains roughly 180,000 distinct CDR3 sequences, over 85% of which appear only once. The sample was CD4+ T cells from PBMCs. The receptors originated from a human donor in good health.

This chain uses TRBV20-1 with TRBJ1-1; TRBD1 agrees at 7 bases. CDR1 and CDR2 (germline): DFQATT, SNEGSKA (reference sequence). This CDR3 is 12 amino acids long. V gave up 6 bases and J gave up 1 base; unmatched junction bases: 2. The CDR3 DNA reads TGCAGTGCGTGGACAGGGAACACTGAAGCTTTCTTT. Its protein product is CSAWTGNTEAFF.

This chain connects TRBV5-6 to TRBJ1-1, with 11 bases identical to TRBD1. Germline assignment: CDR1 SGHDT and CDR2 YYEEEE. This CDR3 region has 15 residues. V lost 1 base, J lost 10 bases, and 9 bases stayed unmatched. In DNA form, the CDR3 reads TGTGCCAGCAGCTTGCTGGGACAGGGGGAGAACGGAGCTTTCTTT. Encoded protein: CASSLLGQGENGAFF.